Following are 14 T cell receptor beta chains from one sample sequenced in a study of human CD8 memory T cell subsets. Libraries of TCR beta chains were produced by 5' RACE (UMI-labeled). TCRdb re-analyzed the 5' RACE reads; it lists each CDR3 protein once, without DNA. This sample carries under 6,500 distinct CDR3 sequences, with 35% to 45% going to the ten biggest clones. The sequenced sample was CD8+ effector memory T cells (TEM) sorted from PBMCs. Subset denoted: effector memory CD8 T cells, CCR7- CD45RO+ CD95+. These TCRs come from a human donor in good health.

The V call is TRBV3-1, the J call TRBJ2-3. The length of the CDR3 is 15 residues. The germline V gene encodes CDR1 LGHDT and CDR2 YNNKEL (reference sequence). The CDR3 reads CASSQVGFSTDTQYF.

The V and J genes are TRBV19 and TRBJ2-2; TCRdb returns TRBD1, unconfirmable since there is no DNA. Germline-derived CDR1 and CDR2 are LNHDA and SQIVND (reference sequence). The CDR3 sequence is 16 residues long. The CDR3 loop reads CASSIFDSFYTGELFF.

J is TRBJ2-7 and V is TRBV29-1. CDR3 length: 11 residues. The germline gives CDR1 SQVTM, CDR2 ANQGSEA. CDR3 sequence: CSVEDRDQQYF.

V and J are TRBV9 and TRBJ2-4. Germline CDR1 reads SGDLS; CDR2 reads YYNGEE. The CDR3 is made up of 15 amino acids. Here the CDR3 reads CASSATQEAKNIQYF.

The chain links TRBV29-1 to TRBJ2-7; TCRdb's D call of TRBD1 is untestable without DNA. From germline, CDR1 is SQVTM and CDR2 ANQGSEA. This CDR3 has 13 amino acids. CDR3 amino acids: CSVERGSSYEQYF.

This clonotype is medium-sized (0.01 to 0.1%) by frequency. The chain couples TRBV7-9 to TRBJ2-5; the TRBD1 assignment by TCRdb is unverifiable without DNA. CDR3 length equals 13 residues. Germline V gives CDR1 SEHNR, CDR2 FQNEAQ (reference sequence). The CDR3 here is CASSQGEQETQYF.

The J gene is TRBJ2-7, the V gene TRBV6-1; with no DNA, the TCRdb D assignment of TRBD1 cannot be verified. The CDR3 covers 16 residues. CDR1 and CDR2 from the germline V gene are MNHNS and SASEGT. CDR3 protein: CASSEDRDSYSYEQYF.

V usage is TRBV7-9 and J usage is TRBJ1-2; TCRdb proposes TRBD1, but this gene call is untestable without DNA. This CDR3 region has 14 residues. In germline, CDR1 is SEHNR, CDR2 FQNEAQ (reference sequence). CDR3 loop: CASSWPGTGYGYTF.

V and J are TRBV6-1 and TRBJ1-4; checking the TCRdb D call of TRBD1 is not possible without DNA. Germline CDR1 is MNHNS and CDR2 is SASEGT. The CDR3 contains 14 residues. CDR3 residues: CASRPGQGVEKLFF.

The chain has TRBV5-6 and TRBJ1-1. The germline gives CDR1 SGHDT, CDR2 YYEEEE. There are 15 residues in the CDR3. The CDR3 sequence is CASSLALTANTEAFF.

By frequency, this clonotype is medium-sized. The CDR3 is CASSEGAGRQPQHF. This chain uses TRBV10-2 with TRBJ1-5. The germline V gene encodes CDR1 WSHSY and CDR2 SAAADI. The CDR3 is 14 residues long.

The chain links TRBV28 to TRBJ2-3; the TCRdb call, TRBD2, lacks DNA for checking. CDR3 length: 16 residues. Germline CDR1 reads MDHEN; CDR2 reads SYDVKM. This CDR3 reads CASSTRLAGITDTQYF.

The V gene is TRBV19, the J gene TRBJ1-5; TCRdb calls TRBD1, which cannot be checked without DNA. This CDR3 spans 14 amino acids. Germline V CDR1 and CDR2: LNHDA, SQIVND (reference sequence). CDR3 in amino acids: CASSTDSLNQPQHF. Filled out from reference TRBV19 and TRBJ1-5, the complete variable domain reads DGGITQSPKYLFRKEGQNVTLSCEQNLNHDAMYWYRQDPGQGLRLIYYSQIVNDFQKGDIAEGYSVSREKKESFPLTVTSAQKNPTAFYLCASSTDSLNQPQHFGDGTRLSIL.

The chain combines TRBV28 with TRBJ2-1; TCRdb proposes TRBD2, but this gene call is untestable without DNA. The germline gives CDR1 MDHEN, CDR2 SYDVKM. The CDR3 contains 13 residues. The CDR3: CASSLVREGEQFF.